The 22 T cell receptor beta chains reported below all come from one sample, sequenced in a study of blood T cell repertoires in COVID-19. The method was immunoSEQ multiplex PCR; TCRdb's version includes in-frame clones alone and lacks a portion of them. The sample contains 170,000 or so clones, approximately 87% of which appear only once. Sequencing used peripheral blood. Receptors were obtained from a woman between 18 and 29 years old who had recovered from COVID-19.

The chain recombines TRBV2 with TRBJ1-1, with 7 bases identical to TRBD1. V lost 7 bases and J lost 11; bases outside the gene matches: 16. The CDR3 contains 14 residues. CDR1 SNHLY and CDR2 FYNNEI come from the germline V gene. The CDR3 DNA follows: TGTGCCAGCACTGTCGGGACAGCCATTGGCGAGGCTTTCTTT. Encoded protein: CASTVGTAIGEAFF. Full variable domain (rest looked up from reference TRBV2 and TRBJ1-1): EPEVTQTPSHQVTQMGQEVILRCVPISNHLYFYWYRQILGQKVEFLVSFYNNEISEKSEIFDDQFSVERPDGSNFTLKIRSTKLEDSAMYFCASTVGTAIGEAFFGQGTRLTVV.

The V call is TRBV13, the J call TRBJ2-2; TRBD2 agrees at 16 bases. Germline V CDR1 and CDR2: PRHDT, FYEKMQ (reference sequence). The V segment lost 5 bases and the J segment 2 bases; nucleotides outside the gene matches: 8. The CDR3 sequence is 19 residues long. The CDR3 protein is CASSPRGTSGGANTGELFF. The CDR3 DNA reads TGTGCCAGCAGCCCGAGAGGGACTAGCGGGGGGGCTAACACCGGGGAGCTGTTTTTT.

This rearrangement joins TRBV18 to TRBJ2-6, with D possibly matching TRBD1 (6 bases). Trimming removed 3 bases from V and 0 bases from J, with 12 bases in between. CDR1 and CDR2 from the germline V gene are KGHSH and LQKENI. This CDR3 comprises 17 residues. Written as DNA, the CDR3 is TGTGCCAGCTCACCGGCAGGGGCTAGCTCTGGGGCCAACGTCCTGACTTTC. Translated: CASSPAGASSGANVLTF.

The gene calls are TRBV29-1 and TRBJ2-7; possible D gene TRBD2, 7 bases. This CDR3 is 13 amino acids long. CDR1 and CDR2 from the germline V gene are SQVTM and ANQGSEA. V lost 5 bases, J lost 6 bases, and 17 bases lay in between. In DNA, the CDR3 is TGCAGCGTTCAGGTGGGGGGGCCTTTCGAGCAGTACTTC. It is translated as CSVQVGGPFEQYF.

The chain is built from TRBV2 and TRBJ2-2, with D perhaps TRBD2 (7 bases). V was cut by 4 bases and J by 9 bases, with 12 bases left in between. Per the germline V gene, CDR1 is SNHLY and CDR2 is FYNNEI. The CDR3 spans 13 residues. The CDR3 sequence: CASSGGGRRELFF. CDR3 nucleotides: TGTGCCAGCAGTGGGGGGGGCCGGAGGGAGCTGTTTTTT.

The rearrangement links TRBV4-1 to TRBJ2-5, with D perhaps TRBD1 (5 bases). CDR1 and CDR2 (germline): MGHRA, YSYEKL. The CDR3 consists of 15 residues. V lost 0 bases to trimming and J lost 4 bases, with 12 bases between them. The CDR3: CASSQDRGRRETQYF. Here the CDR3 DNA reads TGCGCCAGCAGCCAAGATAGGGGTAGGAGAGAGACCCAGTACTTC.

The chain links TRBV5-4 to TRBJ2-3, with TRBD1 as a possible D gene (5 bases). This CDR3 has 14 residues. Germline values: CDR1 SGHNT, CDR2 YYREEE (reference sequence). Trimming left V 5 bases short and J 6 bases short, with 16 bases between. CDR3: CASRPDTVSDTQYF. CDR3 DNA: TGTGCCAGCAGGCCGGACACCGTGTCGGATACGCAGTATTTT.

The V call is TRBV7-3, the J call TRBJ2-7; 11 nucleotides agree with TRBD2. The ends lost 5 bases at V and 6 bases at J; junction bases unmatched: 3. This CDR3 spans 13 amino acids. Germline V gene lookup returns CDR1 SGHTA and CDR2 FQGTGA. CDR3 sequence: CASSLGTSGEQYF. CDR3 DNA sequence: TGTGCCAGCAGCCTCGGGACTAGCGGCGAGCAGTACTTC.

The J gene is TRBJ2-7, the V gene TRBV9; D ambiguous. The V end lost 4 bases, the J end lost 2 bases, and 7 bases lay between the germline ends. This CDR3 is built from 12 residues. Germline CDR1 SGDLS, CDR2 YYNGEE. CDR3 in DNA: TGTGCCAGCAGCCCCTCCGCCTACGAGCAGTACGTC. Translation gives CASSPSAYEQYV.

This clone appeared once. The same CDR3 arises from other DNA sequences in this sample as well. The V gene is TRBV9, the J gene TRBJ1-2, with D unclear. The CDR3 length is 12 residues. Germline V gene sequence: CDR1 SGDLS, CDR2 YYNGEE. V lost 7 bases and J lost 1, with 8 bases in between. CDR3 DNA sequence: TGTGCCAGCTCCCCCAGTAACTATGGCTACACCTTC. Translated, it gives CASSPSNYGYTF.

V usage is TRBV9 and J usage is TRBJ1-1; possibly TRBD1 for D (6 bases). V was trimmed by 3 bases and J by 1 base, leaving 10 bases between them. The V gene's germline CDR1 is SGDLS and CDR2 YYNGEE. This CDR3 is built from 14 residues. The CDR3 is CASSAKTGNTEAFF. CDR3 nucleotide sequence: TGTGCCAGCAGCGCTAAGACAGGGAACACTGAAGCTTTCTTT.

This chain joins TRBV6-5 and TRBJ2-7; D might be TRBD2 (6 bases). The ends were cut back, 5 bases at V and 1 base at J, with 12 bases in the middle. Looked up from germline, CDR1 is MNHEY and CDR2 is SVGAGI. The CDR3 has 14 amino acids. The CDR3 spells CASSIGTGSYEQYF. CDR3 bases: TGTGCCAGCAGTATCGGGACTGGGTCCTACGAGCAGTACTTC.

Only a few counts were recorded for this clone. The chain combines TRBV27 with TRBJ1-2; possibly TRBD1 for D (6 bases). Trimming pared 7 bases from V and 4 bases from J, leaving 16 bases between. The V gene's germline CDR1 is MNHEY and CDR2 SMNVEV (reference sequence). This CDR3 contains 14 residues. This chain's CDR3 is CASMDRPLGYGYTF. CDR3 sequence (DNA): TGTGCCAGCATGGACAGACCGCTAGGCTATGGCTACACCTTC.

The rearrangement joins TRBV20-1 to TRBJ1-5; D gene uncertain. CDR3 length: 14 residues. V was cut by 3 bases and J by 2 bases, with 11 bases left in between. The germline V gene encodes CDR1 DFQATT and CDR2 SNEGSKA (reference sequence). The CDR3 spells CSASRRVGNQPQHF. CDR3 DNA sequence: TGCAGTGCTAGTAGGAGGGTCGGCAATCAGCCCCAGCATTTT.

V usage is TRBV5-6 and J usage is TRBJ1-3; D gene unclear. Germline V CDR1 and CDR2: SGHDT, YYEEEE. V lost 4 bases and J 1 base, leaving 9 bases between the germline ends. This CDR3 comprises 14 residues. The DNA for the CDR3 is TGTGCCAGCAGCGACGGACTTTCTGGAAACACCATATATTTT. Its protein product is CASSDGLSGNTIYF.

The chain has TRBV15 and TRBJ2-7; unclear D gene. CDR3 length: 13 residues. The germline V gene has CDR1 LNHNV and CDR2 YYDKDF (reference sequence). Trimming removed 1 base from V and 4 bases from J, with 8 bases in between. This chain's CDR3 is CATSRGYSYEQYV. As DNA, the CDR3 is TGTGCCACCAGCAGAGGATATAGTTACGAGCAGTACGTC.

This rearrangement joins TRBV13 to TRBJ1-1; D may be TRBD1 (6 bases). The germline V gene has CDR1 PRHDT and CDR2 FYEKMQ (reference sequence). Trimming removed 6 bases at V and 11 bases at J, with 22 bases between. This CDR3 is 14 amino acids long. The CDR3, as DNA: TGTGCCAGCAGTTATCACGGAGACTCAAGGGGGGCTTTCTTT. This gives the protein CASSYHGDSRGAFF.

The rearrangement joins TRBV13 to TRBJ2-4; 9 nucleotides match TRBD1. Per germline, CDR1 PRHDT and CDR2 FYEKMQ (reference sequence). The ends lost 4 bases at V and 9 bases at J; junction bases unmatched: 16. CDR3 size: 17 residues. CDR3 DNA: TGTGCCAGCAGCTCTATGTATTACAGGGGGCCGGCGAGCATTCAGTACTTC. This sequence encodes CASSSMYYRGPASIQYF.

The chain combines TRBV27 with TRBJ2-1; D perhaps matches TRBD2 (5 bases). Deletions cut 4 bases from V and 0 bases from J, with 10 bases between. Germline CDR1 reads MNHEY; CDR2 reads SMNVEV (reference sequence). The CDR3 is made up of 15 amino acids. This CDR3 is CASSSGLDSYNEQFF. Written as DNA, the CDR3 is TGTGCCAGCAGTTCCGGACTCGACTCCTACAATGAGCAGTTCTTC.

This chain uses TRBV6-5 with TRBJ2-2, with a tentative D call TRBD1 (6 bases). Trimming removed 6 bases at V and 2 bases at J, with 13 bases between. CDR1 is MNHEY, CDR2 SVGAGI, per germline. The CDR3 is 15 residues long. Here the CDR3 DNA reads TGTGCCAGCAGCGTCACAGGGCCCAACACCGGGGAGCTGTTTTTT. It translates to CASSVTGPNTGELFF.

CDR3 DNA: TGCGCCAGCAGCCAAAAGAGCGGGCGGGAGGCCCGCACAGATACGCAGTATTTT. Residues: CASSQKSGREARTDTQYF. V is TRBV4-1 and J is TRBJ2-3, with 8 bases that match TRBD2. The CDR3 spans 18 residues. The V and J ends lost 2 bases and 1 base, in that order; junction bases with no gene match: 11. CDR1 is MGHRA, CDR2 YSYEKL, per germline.

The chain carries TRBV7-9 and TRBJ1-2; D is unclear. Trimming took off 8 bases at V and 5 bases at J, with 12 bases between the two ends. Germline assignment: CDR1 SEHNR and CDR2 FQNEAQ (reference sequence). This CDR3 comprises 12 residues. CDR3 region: CASGGAPYGYTF. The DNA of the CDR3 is TGTGCCAGCGGAGGCGCACCGTATGGCTACACCTTC.